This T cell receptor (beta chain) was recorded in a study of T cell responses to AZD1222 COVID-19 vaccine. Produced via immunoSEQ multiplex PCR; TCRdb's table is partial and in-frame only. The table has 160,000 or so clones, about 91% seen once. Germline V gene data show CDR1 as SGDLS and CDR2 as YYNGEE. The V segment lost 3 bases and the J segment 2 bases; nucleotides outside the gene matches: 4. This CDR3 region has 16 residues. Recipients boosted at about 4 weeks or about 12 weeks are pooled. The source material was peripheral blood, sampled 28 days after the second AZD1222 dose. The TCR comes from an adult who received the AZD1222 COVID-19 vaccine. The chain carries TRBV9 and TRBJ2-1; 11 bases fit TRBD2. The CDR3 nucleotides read TGTGCCAGCAGCGATGGGACTAGCGGAGCCTACAATGAGCAGTTCTTC. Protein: CASSDGTSGAYNEQFF.